Presented here are 23 T cell receptor beta chains from one specimen sequenced in a study of shared clonotypes between healthy human individuals. Sequencing used immunoSEQ multiplex PCR; TCRdb keeps in-frame clones, though not all of them. This repertoire shows more than 450,000 clones, about four fifths found once; its top ten account for over 10%. The sequencing sample was made of PBMCs. These receptors were collected from a woman in her forties in good health. Some clones in this sample may be carry-over from other donors' samples.

This clone was recorded a few times. V is TRBV6-1 and J is TRBJ2-3, with 7 bases identical to TRBD2. Germline CDR1 and CDR2: MNHNS and SASEGT. V shed 4 bases and J 4 bases; nucleotides not matched to a gene: 8. The CDR3 is made up of 15 amino acids. The CDR3 protein is CASSGLLGGADTQYF. CDR3 nucleotide sequence: TGTGCCAGCAGTGGACTACTGGGGGGGGCAGATACGCAGTATTTT.

The rearrangement joins TRBV6-4 to TRBJ2-4, with D perhaps assigned TRBD1 or TRBD2 (6 bases each). The CDR3 contains 19 residues. Trimming shortened V by 0 bases and J by 0 bases, and 18 bases separated the two germline ends. CDR1 and CDR2 from the germline V gene are MRHNA and SNTAGT. The DNA of the CDR3 is TGTGCCAGCAGTGACTCGAGAGGTAGGGGGGAACTAGCCAAAAACATTCAGTACTTC. It yields the protein CASSDSRGRGELAKNIQYF.

This chain uses TRBV5-1 with TRBJ2-3, with 9 bases aligning to TRBD2. The CDR3 is 14 residues long. Looked up from germline, CDR1 is SGHRS and CDR2 is YFSETQ. The V and J ends lost 4 bases and 5 bases, in that order; junction bases with no gene match: 5. CDR3 sequence (DNA): TGCGCCAGCAGCCCCGTAGCGGGAGAAGATACGCAGTATTTT. It codes for CASSPVAGEDTQYF.

This clone was seen only once. V is TRBV27 and J is TRBJ2-7; the D gene is possibly TRBD2 (6 bases). Germline V gene lookup returns CDR1 MNHEY and CDR2 SMNVEV (reference sequence). This CDR3 has 16 residues. The V end lost 6 bases, the J end lost 2 bases, and 20 bases lay between the germline ends. CDR3: CASSLMAGRMPYEQYF. The CDR3 region has the DNA TGTGCCAGCAGCCTGATGGCGGGGCGGATGCCCTACGAGCAGTACTTC.

This clone was counted a single time. The chain is built from TRBV11-2 and TRBJ2-1; 11 bases map to TRBD2. This CDR3 comprises 15 residues. Looked up from germline, CDR1 is SGHAT and CDR2 is FQNNGV. Trimming removed 4 bases from V and 9 bases from J; junction bases left unmatched: 8. In DNA form, the CDR3 reads TGTGCCAGCAGCTCAGTCACTAGCGGGAGTGGTGAGCAGTTCTTC. This sequence encodes CASSSVTSGSGEQFF.

The V call is TRBV19, the J call TRBJ2-1, with 7 nucleotides matching TRBD2. The V segment lost 1 base and the J segment 5 bases; nucleotides outside the gene matches: 11. Germline loops: CDR1 LNHDA, CDR2 SQIVND (reference sequence). CDR3 length: 17 residues. The CDR3 is CASSIAWGTTLDNEQFF. The DNA for the CDR3 is TGTGCCAGTAGTATAGCCTGGGGGACTACGTTAGACAATGAGCAGTTCTTC.

This clone was recorded once. This chain joins TRBV19 and TRBJ2-7; weak D call: TRBD1 (5 bases). This CDR3 has 13 residues. The germline V gene encodes CDR1 LNHDA and CDR2 SQIVND (reference sequence). The V and J ends lost 5 bases and 6 bases respectively, with 14 bases between them. CDR3 loop: CASSEQGTSEQYF. The DNA of the CDR3 is TGTGCCAGTAGTGAGCAGGGAACCTCCGAGCAGTACTTC.

This chain joins TRBV7-3 and TRBJ1-1; TRBD1 is a possible D gene (5 bases). In germline, CDR1 is SGHTA, CDR2 FQGTGA. This CDR3 has 14 residues. Trimming took off 2 bases at V and 5 bases at J, with 12 bases between the two ends. The DNA for the CDR3 is TGTGCCAGCAGCTTATACGATGGGGGGACTGAAGCTTTCTTT. It is translated as CASSLYDGGTEAFF.

The rearrangement uses TRBV7-9 and TRBJ2-1; 9 bases align to TRBD1. This CDR3 is 13 amino acids long. Germline V gives CDR1 SEHNR, CDR2 FQNEAQ (reference sequence). Germline trimming cut 5 bases from V and 8 bases from J; bases unmatched to any gene: 4. CDR3 residues: CASSATGGDEQFF. In DNA form, the CDR3 reads TGTGCCAGCAGCGCCACAGGGGGCGATGAGCAGTTCTTC.

Notes on this clone: Other DNA sequences in this specimen translate into the identical CDR3. This chain joins TRBV6-5 and TRBJ1-2; D perhaps matches TRBD1 (6 bases). V lost 5 bases, J lost 4 bases, and 8 bases lay in between. Per the germline V gene, CDR1 is MNHEY and CDR2 is SVGAGI. The CDR3 is 12 amino acids. CDR3 loop: CASSRGSYGYTF. The CDR3 bases are TGTGCCAGCAGTAGGGGGAGCTATGGCTACACCTTC.

The chain employs TRBV19 and TRBJ1-4, with 8 bases aligning to TRBD1. CDR1 LNHDA and CDR2 SQIVND come from the germline V gene (reference sequence). CDR3 length: 16 residues. Germline trimming cut 2 bases from V and 0 bases from J; bases unmatched to any gene: 2. CDR3 protein: CASSIRQGTTNEKLFF. DNA for the CDR3: TGTGCCAGTAGTATACGACAGGGGACAACTAATGAAAAACTGTTTTTT. The full variable domain, rest sourced from reference TRBV19 and TRBJ1-4, is DGGITQSPKYLFRKEGQNVTLSCEQNLNHDAMYWYRQDPGQGLRLIYYSQIVNDFQKGDIAEGYSVSREKKESFPLTVTSAQKNPTAFYLCASSIRQGTTNEKLFFGSGTQLSVL.

The rearrangement links TRBV2 to TRBJ1-2; no definite D call. Trimming took 7 bases from V and 8 from J, leaving 14 bases between them. This CDR3 has 12 amino acids. Germline CDR1 and CDR2: SNHLY and FYNNEI. CDR3 bases: TGTGCCAGCACCCCGAGGGAACGCGGCTACACCTTC. As protein: CASTPRERGYTF.

The sample holds many counts of this clone. The chain uses TRBV5-4 and TRBJ1-2, with a weak D call TRBD1 (6 bases). Trimming pared 2 bases from V and 6 bases from J, leaving 14 bases between. From germline, CDR1 is SGHNT and CDR2 YYREEE (reference sequence). The CDR3 has 14 amino acids. The chain's CDR3 is CASSFWGAAHGYTF. DNA of the CDR3: TGTGCCAGCAGCTTCTGGGGGGCGGCCCATGGCTACACCTTC.

This clone was recorded a few times. V usage is TRBV6-4 and J usage is TRBJ2-3; a possible D gene is TRBD2 (5 bases). CDR3 size: 14 residues. The V end lost 3 bases, the J end lost 4 bases, and 11 bases lay between the germline ends. The germline V gene encodes CDR1 MRHNA and CDR2 SNTAGT. The CDR3 region is CASSEAGLADTQYF. The CDR3 nucleotides read TGTGCCAGCAGTGAGGCGGGTTTGGCAGATACGCAGTATTTT.

The J gene is TRBJ2-5, the V gene TRBV7-9, with no clear D. Between the trimmed V and J ends, which lost 5 bases and 1 base, there was a span of 14 bases. Germline V lookup: CDR1 SEHNR, CDR2 FQNEAQ (reference sequence). The CDR3 has 15 residues. CDR3 sequence: CASSPRKATQETQYF. The CDR3 DNA is TGTGCCAGCAGCCCACGTAAAGCCACCCAAGAGACCCAGTACTTC.

CDR3 in amino acids: CASSSSGGARYEQYF. For the CDR3, the DNA is TGTGCCAGCAGTTCGTCGGGAGGGGCTCGGTACGAGCAGTACTTC. The chain has TRBV28 and TRBJ2-7, with TRBD2 identical over 8 bases. CDR1 MDHEN and CDR2 SYDVKM come from the germline V gene. J was trimmed by 4 bases and V by 4 bases; bases with no gene match: 9. The length of the CDR3 is 15 residues.

The rearrangement joins TRBV7-6 to TRBJ2-6; tentatively, D is TRBD2 (7 bases). The CDR3 contains 16 residues. Per the germline V gene, CDR1 is SGHVS and CDR2 is FNYEAQ. Trimming stripped 7 bases from V and 3 bases from J, with 16 bases between. CDR3: CASNPWGGLGANVLTF. CDR3 DNA: TGTGCCAGCAACCCTTGGGGGGGGCTTGGGGCCAACGTCCTGACTTTC.

The V call is TRBV2, the J call TRBJ2-7; TRBD1 matches at 9 bases. CDR3 size: 13 residues. Per the germline V gene, CDR1 is SNHLY and CDR2 is FYNNEI. Germline trimming cut 6 bases from V and 5 bases from J; bases unmatched to any gene: 5. The CDR3 DNA reads as TGTGCCAGCAGCCGGGACAGGGTCCACGAGCAGTACTTC. Translated, it gives CASSRDRVHEQYF.

The chain uses TRBV19 and TRBJ2-1; TRBD2 matches 12 bases. V dropped 6 bases and J dropped 8; count of bases not matched to a gene: 8. Germline values: CDR1 LNHDA, CDR2 SQIVND (reference sequence). The CDR3 runs 15 residues. The CDR3 DNA follows: TGTGCCAGTAGCCGAAGGACTAGCGGGAAGGATGAGCAGTTCTTC. This codes for CASSRRTSGKDEQFF.

The chain links TRBV7-3 to TRBJ2-3; 7 bases are shared with TRBD2. The trim removed 3 bases at V and 8 bases at J, leaving 8 bases unmatched. CDR3 size: 14 residues. The V gene's germline CDR1 is SGHTA and CDR2 FQGTGA. In DNA form, the CDR3 reads TGTGCCAGCAGCTTGACCCCGTCTAGCGGTACGCAGTATTTT. As protein: CASSLTPSSGTQYF. Using reference TRBV7-3 and TRBJ2-3 for the parts outside the CDR3, the full variable domain is GAGVSQTPSNKVTEKGKYVELRCDPISGHTALYWYRQSLGQGPEFLIYFQGTGAADDSGLPNDRFFAVRPEGSVSTLKIQRTERGDSAVYLCASSLTPSSGTQYFGPGTRLTVL.

V gene TRBV10-3 combines with J gene TRBJ2-2; 8 bases fit TRBD1. J lost 5 bases, V lost 6 bases, and 17 bases had no gene match. The V gene's germline CDR1 is ENHRY and CDR2 SYGVKD. The CDR3 loop spans 18 amino acids. DNA for the CDR3: TGTGCCATCAGCCGATTTAATTCCGGGACAGGTTCAACCGGGGAGCTGTTTTTT. Protein sequence: CAISRFNSGTGSTGELFF.

This rearrangement joins TRBV14 to TRBJ2-1; the match to TRBD2 covers 13 bases. Germline V gene data show CDR1 as SGHDN and CDR2 as FVKESK. The CDR3 has 16 amino acids. V was pared by 4 bases and J by 7 bases, with 7 bases of the junction left unmatched. The CDR3 DNA is TGTGCCAGCAGCCCCTTACTAGCGGGAGGGCCGAATGAGCAGTTCTTC. Its translation is CASSPLLAGGPNEQFF.

V is TRBV11-2 and J is TRBJ2-7; 15 bases align to TRBD2. This CDR3 region has 15 residues. J gave up 6 bases and V 5 bases, and 5 bases lay outside the gene matches. Germline values: CDR1 SGHAT, CDR2 FQNNGV. CDR3 amino acids: CASSTPGLAGGEQYF. The CDR3 DNA follows: TGTGCCAGCAGCACCCCGGGACTAGCGGGAGGCGAGCAGTACTTC.